These T cell receptor beta chains were read from a single sample in a study of CD8 T cells in Susac syndrome. TCRdb passed the immunoSEQ multiplex PCR reads through MiXCR, listing each CDR3 protein once. This table has roughly 110,000 distinct CDR3 sequences, 80% to 95% appearing once. Sequencing was done on a sample of CD4+ T cells from PBMCs. The receptors come from a human donor in good health. Each CDR3 is given with its conserved first and last residue. The D gene is left open where the match is weak. Some rows have no size entry. The others give once, few or many, or a class for an expanded clone.

cdr3_aa cdr3_nt d_call j_call clone_size v_call
CASSFSDTNSPLHF TGTGCCAGCAGCTTTTCGGACACAAATTCACCCCTCCACTTT - TRBJ1-6 - TRBV5-6
CASSAGRTGELFF TGTGCCAGCAGCGCCGGGAGAACCGGGGAGCTGTTTTTT - TRBJ2-2 - TRBV9
CASSQSRAPTGELFF TGCGCCAGCAGCCAATCTAGGGCCCCCACCGGGGAGCTGTTTTTT - TRBJ2-2 - TRBV4-3
CSAVGLAGVHSANEQFF TGCAGTGCCGTGGGACTAGCGGGAGTCCATTCCGCCAATGAGCAGTTCTTC TRBD2 TRBJ2-1 - TRBV20-1
CASSLGQGYTGTEAFF TGCGCCAGCAGCTTGGGGCAGGGCTATACCGGCACTGAAGCTTTCTTT - TRBJ1-1 - TRBV5-1
CASEFSGELFF TGTGCCAGTGAGTTTTCCGGGGAGCTGTTTTTT - TRBJ2-2 - TRBV3-1
CASSPRTSGRARDF TGTGCCAGCAGTCCGCGGACTAGCGGGAGGGCCAGGGACTTC TRBD2 TRBJ2-7 once TRBV6-5
CSASQRGGGGEQYF TGCAGTGCTAGTCAGCGGGGGGGAGGAGGGGAGCAGTACTTC TRBD2 TRBJ2-7 - TRBV20-1
CASSLTGTATTTDTQYF TGCGCCAGCAGCTTGACAGGGACAGCTACAACCACAGATACGCAGTATTTT TRBD1 TRBJ2-3 - TRBV5-1
CASRSGSSPRETQYF TGTGCCAGCAGAAGCGGGAGTTCCCCCCGGGAGACCCAGTACTTC TRBD2 TRBJ2-5 - TRBV6-5
CSATVPNRETQYF TGCAGTGCTACCGTCCCGAATAGGGAGACCCAGTACTTC - TRBJ2-5 - TRBV20-1
CASSLFAGVAGSYNEQFF TGTGCCAGCAGCTTATTCGCCGGGGTAGCGGGCTCCTACAATGAGCAGTTCTTC TRBD2 TRBJ2-1 - TRBV11-2
CASSLTMRGSLPGGANVLTF TGTGCCAGCAGCTTAACGATGCGGGGTTCCCTCCCAGGCGGGGCCAACGTCCTGACTTTC - TRBJ2-6 once TRBV7-2
CASSYFGGPVPLNKETQYF TGTGCCAGCAGTTACTTCGGGGGGCCAGTTCCCTTAAATAAAGAGACCCAGTACTTC - TRBJ2-5 - TRBV6-5
CASSGRGLAGVKNTGELFF TGCGCCAGCAGCGGACGTGGACTAGCGGGAGTCAAGAACACCGGGGAGCTGTTTTTT TRBD2 TRBJ2-2 - TRBV5-1
CASSQIGGYGYTF TGTGCCAGCAGTCAAATAGGGGGGTATGGCTACACCTTC - TRBJ1-2 - TRBV28
CASTAGEGLETQYF TGTGCCAGCACCGCTGGGGAAGGGTTGGAGACCCAGTACTTC - TRBJ2-5 - TRBV5-4
CASSQDLGRPYEQYF TGTGCCAGCAGCCAAGACTTGGGACGGCCCTACGAGCAGTACTTC - TRBJ2-7 - TRBV3-1
CASSPQGAKGEKLFF TGTGCCAGCAGCCCACAGGGGGCGAAGGGTGAAAAACTGTTTTTT TRBD1 TRBJ1-4 - TRBV7-9
CASSPSSWGYGYTF TGCGCCAGCAGCCCCTCGTCCTGGGGCTATGGCTACACCTTC - TRBJ1-2 few TRBV5-1
CSVNTKSGRDGYTF TGCAGCGTCAATACTAAGTCAGGGCGGGATGGCTACACCTTC - TRBJ1-2 - TRBV29-1
CASSPRDGGWSNYGYTF TGTGCCAGCAGCCCCCGGGACGGCGGCTGGTCTAACTATGGCTACACCTTC - TRBJ1-2 - TRBV7-2
CASSLTQGWYNEQFF TGTGCCAGCAGCTTAACGCAGGGGTGGTACAATGAGCAGTTCTTC - TRBJ2-1 - TRBV7-3
CSVGTTNTEAFF TGCAGCGTTGGGACCACGAACACTGAAGCTTTCTTT - TRBJ1-1 - TRBV29-1
CASSLEGTGGNTEAFF TGCGCCAGCAGCTTGGAGGGGACAGGGGGGAACACTGAAGCTTTCTTT TRBD1 TRBJ1-1 - TRBV5-1
CASSQGQGGRETQYF TGCGCCAGCAGCCAAGGACAGGGGGGTCGAGAGACCCAGTACTTC TRBD1 TRBJ2-5 - TRBV4-3
CASSQETSGEQFF TGTGCCAGCAGCCAAGAAACCTCGGGTGAGCAGTTCTTC - TRBJ2-1 - TRBV4-2
CATSGYREIEQFF TGTGCCACCAGCGGCTACAGGGAGATTGAGCAGTTCTTC - TRBJ2-1 - TRBV15
CASSFTSEATDTQYF TGTGCCAGCAGTTTCACTAGCGAGGCCACAGATACGCAGTATTTT TRBD2 TRBJ2-3 - TRBV12-3/TRBV12-4
CAGLGLEETQYF TGTGCCGGATTGGGGCTAGAAGAGACCCAGTACTTC - TRBJ2-5 - TRBV7-9
CASSLEGILSGNTIYF TGTGCCAGCAGTCTAGAAGGGATCCTCTCTGGAAACACCATATATTTT - TRBJ1-3 - TRBV7-9
CASSSAELETQYF TGTGCCAGCAGCTCAGCGGAGCTCGAGACCCAGTACTTC - TRBJ2-5 - TRBV7-2
CSVEDGYPYEQYF TGCAGCGTTGAAGATGGGTACCCCTACGAGCAGTACTTC - TRBJ2-7 once TRBV29-1
CSAAWSPGDTQYF TGCAGCGCCGCGTGGTCCCCGGGGGATACGCAGTATTTT - TRBJ2-3 - TRBV29-1
CASSLVPTDTQYF TGCGCCAGCAGCTTGGTACCCACAGATACGCAGTATTTT - TRBJ2-3 - TRBV4-3
CASRERTEAFF TGTGCCAGCAGAGAGAGGACTGAAGCTTTCTTT - TRBJ1-1 few TRBV25-1
CASSQDSSGSIGEQFF TGCGCCAGCAGCCAAGATTCAAGCGGGAGCATCGGGGAGCAGTTCTTC TRBD2 TRBJ2-1 - TRBV4-1
CASSSAGALSGNTIYF TGTGCCAGCAGCTCGGCCGGGGCGCTCTCTGGAAACACCATATATTTT - TRBJ1-3 - TRBV7-6
CASSNYNEQFF TGTGCCAGCAGTAACTACAATGAGCAGTTCTTC - TRBJ2-1 - TRBV2
CASSKLGLAEGGNEQFF TGTGCCAGCAGTAAACTCGGACTAGCGGAGGGGGGTAATGAGCAGTTCTTC TRBD2 TRBJ2-1 - TRBV6-4
CASSVDRASGANVLTF TGTGCCAGTAGTGTGGACAGGGCATCTGGGGCCAACGTCCTGACTTTC TRBD1 TRBJ2-6 - TRBV19
CASSQDGGGMDEQYF TGCGCCAGCAGCCAAGATGGGGGGGGAATGGACGAGCAGTACTTC TRBD2 TRBJ2-7 - TRBV4-1
CASSPRADGENSPLHF TGTGCCAGCAGCCCCCGGGCAGACGGCGAAAATTCACCCCTCCACTTT - TRBJ1-6 - TRBV7-9
CASRGQELNNEQFF TGTGCCAGCAGGGGACAGGAGCTAAACAATGAGCAGTTCTTC TRBD1 TRBJ2-1 - TRBV7-9
CASISRGYEQYF TGCGCCAGCATATCAAGGGGGTACGAGCAGTACTTC - TRBJ2-7 - TRBV23-1
CASSPRGQGATGANVLTF TGTGCCAGCAGCCCACGGGGACAGGGGGCTACTGGGGCCAACGTCCTGACTTTC TRBD1 TRBJ2-6 - TRBV6-2/TRBV6-3
CASSQSTGGHQETQYF TGTGCCAGCAGCCAATCCACGGGGGGACACCAAGAGACCCAGTACTTC TRBD2 TRBJ2-5 - TRBV3-1
CSVEGLDREHGYTF TGCAGCGTTGAAGGCCTAGACAGGGAGCACGGCTACACCTTC TRBD1 TRBJ1-2 - TRBV29-1
CASSIGGSAYEQYF TGTGCCAGTAGTATAGGAGGGTCCGCCTACGAGCAGTACTTC - TRBJ2-7 - TRBV19
CASSFHVTSTDTQYF TGTGCCAGCAGTTTTCACGTCACTAGCACAGATACGCAGTATTTT - TRBJ2-3 - TRBV12-3/TRBV12-4
CASSVESGGNTQYF TGTGCCAGCAGCGTAGAGTCGGGGGGGAATACGCAGTATTTT TRBD2 TRBJ2-3 - TRBV9